This TCR beta chain was captured by sequencing in a study of cytomegalovirus exposure and HLA in healthy donors. Whole-study findings and limits: Cytomegalovirus association was assigned to more than 150 TCR beta chains. A further, later analysis showed that HLA-associated TCR beta chains (compared with equally common others) were more clonally expanded.

With regard to this clone: Its antigen is not identified.

Both 60 Vbeta primers and 13 Jbeta primers went into the PCR. Libraries were prepared by immunoSEQ multiplex PCR; TCRdb keeps only in-frame clonotypes and omits some of them. The table has under 200,000 clones, about four fifths seen once. Trimming left V 1 base short and J 5 bases short, with 14 bases between. From germline, CDR1 is SEHNR and CDR2 FQNEAQ (reference sequence). The CDR3 has 15 residues. Source material: PBMCs. This sequence joins TRBV7-9 and TRBJ1-1; D is perhaps TRBD1 (6 bases). The receptor's source is a boy under 10 years old in good health and CMV-seronegative. CDR3 sequence (DNA): TGTGCCAGCAGCTTAGTCAGGGGACCCAAAACTGAAGCTTTCTTT. Amino acids: CASSLVRGPKTEAFF.